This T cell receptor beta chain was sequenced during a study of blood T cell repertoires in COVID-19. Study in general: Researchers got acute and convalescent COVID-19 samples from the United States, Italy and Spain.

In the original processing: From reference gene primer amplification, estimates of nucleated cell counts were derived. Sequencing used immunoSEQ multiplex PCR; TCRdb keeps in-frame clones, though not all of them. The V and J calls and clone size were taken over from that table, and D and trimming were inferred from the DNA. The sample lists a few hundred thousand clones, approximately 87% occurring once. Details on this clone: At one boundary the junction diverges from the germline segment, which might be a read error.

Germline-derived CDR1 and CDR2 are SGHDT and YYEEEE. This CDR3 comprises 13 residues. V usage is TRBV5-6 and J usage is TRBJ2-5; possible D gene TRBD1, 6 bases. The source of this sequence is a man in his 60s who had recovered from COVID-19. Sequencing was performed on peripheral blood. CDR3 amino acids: CASSNWPNRDTDF. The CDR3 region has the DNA TGTGCCAGCAGCAACTGGCCTAATCGGGACACAGACTTC.